This T cell receptor (beta chain) is drawn from a study of T cells in Graves' hyperthyroidism and ophthalmopathy. This clonotype came up a few times. The source material, RNA transcripts, was used to amplify TCR beta CDR3 regions. Using the HTBI primer set, a first-round RT-PCR was run on the TCR CDR3. TCRdb itself ran the multiplex PCR reads through MiXCR, one entry per CDR3 protein. There are about half a million distinct CDR3 sequences in the sample; roughly 20% occur only once, and 26% lies in the top ten. In germline, CDR1 is LNHDA, CDR2 SQIVND (reference sequence). V shed 7 bases and J shed 5 bases, with 20 bases lying between them. The CDR3 sequence is 15 residues long.

The sequence derives from a man between 18 and 29 years old with Graves' hyperthyroidism. This chain links TRBV19 with TRBJ1-2; the D gene is possibly TRBD1 (5 bases). The sequenced material came from blood. CDR3 DNA sequence: TGTGCCAGTACCTCCGGGGCCATTTTCTGGTATGGCTACACCTTC. Translating gives CASTSGAIFWYGYTF.